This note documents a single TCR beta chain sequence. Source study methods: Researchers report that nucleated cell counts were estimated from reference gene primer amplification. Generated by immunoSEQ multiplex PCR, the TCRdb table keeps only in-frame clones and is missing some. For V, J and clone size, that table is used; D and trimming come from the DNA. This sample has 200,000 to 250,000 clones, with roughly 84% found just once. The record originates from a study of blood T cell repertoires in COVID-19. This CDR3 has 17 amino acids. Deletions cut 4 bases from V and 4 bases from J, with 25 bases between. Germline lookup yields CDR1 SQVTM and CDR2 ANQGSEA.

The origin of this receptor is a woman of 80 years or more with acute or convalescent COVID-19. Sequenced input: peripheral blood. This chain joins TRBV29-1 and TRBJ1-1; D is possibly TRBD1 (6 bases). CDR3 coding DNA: TGCAGCGTTGCGGTCAGGGGAGATTTGTTTCAGGGCACTGAAGCTTTCTTT. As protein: CSVAVRGDLFQGTEAFF. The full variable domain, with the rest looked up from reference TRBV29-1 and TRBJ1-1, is SAVISQKPSRDICQRGTSLTIQCQVDSQVTMMFWYRQQPGQSLTLIATANQGSEATYESGFVIDKFPISRPNLTFSTLTVSNMSPEDSSIYLCSVAVRGDLFQGTEAFFGQGTRLTVV.